This T cell receptor (beta chain) emerged from a study of regulatory T cells in long-lasting Graves disease. Study at large: Newly diagnosed Graves' patients had under 3 months of antithyroid drugs. Study-wide results and caveats: Persistent disease samples used TRBV28, TRBJ1-2 and TRBJ2-5 preferentially.

CDR3 regions were amplified by Arm-PCR using iRepertoire HTBI primers to build TCR beta libraries. Each CDR3 protein gets one entry after TCRdb re-called the multiplex PCR reads with MiXCR. Altogether some 320,000 distinct CDR3 sequences are present, more than 15% being singletons, with the ten largest covering roughly 35%. The germline gives CDR1 MDHEN, CDR2 SYDVKM. The CDR3 is 16 amino acids. Trimming took 6 bases from V and 4 from J, leaving 20 bases between them. As to time point: newly diagnosed GD, antithyroid drugs for less than 3 months. Scientists built the TCR library using RNA that was extracted from PBMCs. Many counts were recorded for this clonotype. What it recognizes is unknown.

V is TRBV28 and J is TRBJ2-3; TRBD2 might be the D (6 bases). Sequencing used peripheral blood mononuclear cells (PBMCs), obtained at new diagnosis, from a patient treated with antithyroid drugs. The clonotype originates from a female donor with Graves disease. CDR3 in amino acids: CASRMRLAPVADTQYF. CDR3 DNA sequence: TGTGCCAGCAGGATGAGGCTAGCGCCGGTGGCAGATACGCAGTATTTT.